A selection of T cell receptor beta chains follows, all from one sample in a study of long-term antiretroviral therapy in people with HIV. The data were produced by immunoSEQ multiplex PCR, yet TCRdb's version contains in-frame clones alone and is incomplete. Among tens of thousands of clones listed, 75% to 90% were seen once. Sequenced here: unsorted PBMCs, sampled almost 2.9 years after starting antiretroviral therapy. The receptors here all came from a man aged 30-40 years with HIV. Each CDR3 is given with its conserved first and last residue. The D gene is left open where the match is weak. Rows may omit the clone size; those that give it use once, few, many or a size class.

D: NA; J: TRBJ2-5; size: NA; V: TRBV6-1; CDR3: CASSEAGGTQYF; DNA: TGTGCCAGCAGTGAAGCCGGGGGGACCCAGTACTTC
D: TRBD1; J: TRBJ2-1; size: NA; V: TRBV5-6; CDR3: CASSWDRVDEQFF; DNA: TGTGCCAGCAGCTGGGACAGGGTCGATGAGCAGTTCTTC
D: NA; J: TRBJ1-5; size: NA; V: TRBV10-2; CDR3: CASSDPPTGPNQPQHF; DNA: TGCGCCAGCAGTGACCCTCCGACAGGTCCCAATCAGCCCCAGCATTTT
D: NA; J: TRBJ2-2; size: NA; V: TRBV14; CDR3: CASSQDVGGAGGELFF; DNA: TGTGCCAGCAGCCAAGATGTTGGGGGGGCCGGCGGGGAGCTGTTTTTT
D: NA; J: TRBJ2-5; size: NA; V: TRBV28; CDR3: CASSRGGEETQYF; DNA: TGTGCCAGCAGTAGAGGGGGAGAGGAGACCCAGTACTTC
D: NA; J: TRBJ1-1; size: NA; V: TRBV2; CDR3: CASSERAVNTEAFF; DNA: TGTGCCAGCAGTGAAAGGGCCGTGAACACTGAAGCTTTCTTT
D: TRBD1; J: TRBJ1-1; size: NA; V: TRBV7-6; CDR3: CASSPGQGWAEAFF; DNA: TGTGCCAGCAGCCCCGGACAGGGATGGGCTGAAGCTTTCTTT
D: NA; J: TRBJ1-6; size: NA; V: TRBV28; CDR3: CASRHTRDALDYNSPLHF; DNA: TGTGCCAGCCGTCATACCCGGGACGCCCTTGACTATAATTCACCCCTCCACTTT
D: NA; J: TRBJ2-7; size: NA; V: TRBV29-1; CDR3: CSVVPSSYEQYF; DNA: TGCAGCGTTGTCCCTAGCTCCTACGAGCAGTACTTC
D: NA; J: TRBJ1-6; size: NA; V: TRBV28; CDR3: CASTRGNSPLHF; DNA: TGTGCCAGCACCAGGGGTAATTCACCCCTCCACTTT
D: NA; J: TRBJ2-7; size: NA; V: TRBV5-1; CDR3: CASSLAPLGVVEQYF; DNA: TGCGCCAGCAGCTTGGCACCGCTTGGCGTGGTCGAGCAGTACTTC
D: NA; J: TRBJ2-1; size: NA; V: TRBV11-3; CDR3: CASSPRPSDNEQFF; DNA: TGTGCCAGCAGCCCCCGCCCTAGTGACAATGAGCAGTTCTTC
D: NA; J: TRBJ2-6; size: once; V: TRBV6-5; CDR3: CASSYLSGANVLTF; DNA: TGTGCCAGCAGTTACCTCTCTGGGGCCAACGTCCTGACTTTC
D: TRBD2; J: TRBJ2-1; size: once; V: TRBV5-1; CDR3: CASRIAGGQTNEQFF; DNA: TGCGCCAGCCGCATAGCGGGGGGGCAAACGAATGAGCAGTTCTTC
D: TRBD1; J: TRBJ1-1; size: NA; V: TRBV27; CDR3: CASSTLQGRNTEAFF; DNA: TGTGCCAGTTCCACACTACAGGGGCGGAACACTGAAGCTTTCTTT
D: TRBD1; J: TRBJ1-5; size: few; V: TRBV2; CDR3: CASSEGSDRVNQPQHF; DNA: TGTGCCAGCAGTGAAGGTTCTGACAGGGTCAATCAGCCCCAGCATTTT
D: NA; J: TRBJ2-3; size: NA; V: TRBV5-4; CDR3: CASSFTDTQYF; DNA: TGTGCCAGCAGTTTCACAGATACGCAGTATTTT
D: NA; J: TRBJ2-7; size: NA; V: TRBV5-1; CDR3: CASSLARRDEQYF; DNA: TGCGCCAGCAGCTTGGCTAGGAGGGACGAGCAGTACTTC
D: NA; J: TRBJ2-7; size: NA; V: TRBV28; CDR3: CASSLAGSYEQYF; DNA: TGTGCCAGCAGTTTAGCGGGGTCCTACGAGCAGTACTTC
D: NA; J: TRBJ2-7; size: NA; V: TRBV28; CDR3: CASSFSYEQYF; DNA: TGTGCCAGCAGTTTCTCCTACGAGCAGTACTTC
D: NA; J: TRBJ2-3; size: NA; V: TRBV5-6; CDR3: CASSGPGRTDTQYF; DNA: TGTGCCAGCAGCGGACCGGGCCGCACAGATACGCAGTATTTT
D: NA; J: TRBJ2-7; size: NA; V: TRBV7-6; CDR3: CASARRLEYEQYF; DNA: TGTGCCAGCGCTAGGCGCCTAGAATACGAGCAGTACTTC
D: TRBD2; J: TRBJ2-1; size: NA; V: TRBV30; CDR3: CAWSVGGVSGGRYNEQFF; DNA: TGTGCCTGGAGTGTAGGGGGGGTTAGCGGGGGAAGGTACAATGAGCAGTTCTTC
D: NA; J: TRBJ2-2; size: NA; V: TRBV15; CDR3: CATSRETGELFF; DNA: TGTGCCACCAGCAGAGAAACCGGGGAGCTGTTTTTT
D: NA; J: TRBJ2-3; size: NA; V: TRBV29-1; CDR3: CSDPQSYRTTDTQYF; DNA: TGCAGCGATCCACAGAGCTATCGCACCACAGATACGCAGTATTTT
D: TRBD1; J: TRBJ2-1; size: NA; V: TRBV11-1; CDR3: CASSSPGQGNEQFF; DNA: TGTGCCAGCAGCTCCCCGGGACAGGGAAATGAGCAGTTCTTC
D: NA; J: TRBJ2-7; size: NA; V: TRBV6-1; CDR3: CASTARQAYEQYF; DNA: TGTGCCAGCACCGCGCGACAGGCCTACGAGCAGTACTTC
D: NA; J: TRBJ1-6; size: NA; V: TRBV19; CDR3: CASRPGHLSSYNSPLHF; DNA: TGTGCCAGTAGACCGGGACACTTGAGCTCCTATAATTCACCCCTCCACTTT
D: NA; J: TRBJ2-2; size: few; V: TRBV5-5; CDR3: CASRPATGELFF; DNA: TGTGCCAGCAGGCCAGCTACCGGGGAGCTGTTTTTT
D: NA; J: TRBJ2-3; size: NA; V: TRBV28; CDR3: CASRNRDFGTDTQYF; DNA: TGTGCCAGCAGAAATCGGGACTTCGGCACAGATACGCAGTATTTT
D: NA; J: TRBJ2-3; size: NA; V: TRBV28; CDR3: CASSLTTGLTDTQYF; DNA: TGTGCCAGCAGCCTAACGACAGGACTCACAGATACGCAGTATTTT
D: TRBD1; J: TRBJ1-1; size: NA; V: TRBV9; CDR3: CASSLVGQGTEAFF; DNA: TGTGCCAGCAGCCTAGTCGGACAGGGCACTGAAGCTTTCTTT
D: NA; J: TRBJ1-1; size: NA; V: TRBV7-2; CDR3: CASSLSHDFTEAFF; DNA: TGTGCCAGCAGCTTATCCCACGACTTCACTGAAGCTTTCTTT
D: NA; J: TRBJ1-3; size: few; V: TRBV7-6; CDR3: CASGGVRGNTIYF; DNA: TGTGCCAGCGGCGGGGTACGAGGAAACACCATATATTTT
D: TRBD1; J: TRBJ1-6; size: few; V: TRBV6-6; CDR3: CASSRTGLEGSPLHF; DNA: TGTGCCAGCAGTCGGACAGGCCTCGAGGGCTCACCCCTCCACTTT
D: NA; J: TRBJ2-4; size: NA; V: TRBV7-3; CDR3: CASSSLTPSRAGDIQYF; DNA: TGTGCCAGCAGCTCCCTAACCCCGTCTCGGGCTGGGGACATTCAGTACTTC
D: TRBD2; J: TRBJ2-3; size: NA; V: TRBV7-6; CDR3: CASSLGLAGYTDTQYF; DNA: TGTGCCAGCAGCTTAGGACTAGCGGGGTACACAGATACGCAGTATTTT
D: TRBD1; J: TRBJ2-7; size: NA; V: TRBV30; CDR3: CAWSGTGVFYEQYF; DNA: TGTGCCTGGAGTGGGACAGGGGTCTTCTACGAGCAGTACTTC
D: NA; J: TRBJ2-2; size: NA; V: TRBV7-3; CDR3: CASSLTWGIGGELFF; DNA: TGTGCCAGCAGCTTAACATGGGGGATTGGCGGGGAGCTGTTTTTT
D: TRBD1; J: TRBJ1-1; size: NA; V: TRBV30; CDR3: CAWSLGQGNTEAFF; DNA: TGTGCCTGGAGTCTCGGACAGGGAAACACTGAAGCTTTCTTT
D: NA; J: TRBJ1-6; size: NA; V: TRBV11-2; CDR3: CASRILPGLGGNSPLHF; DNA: TGTGCCAGCAGAATCCTCCCTGGGCTGGGGGGAAATTCACCCCTCCACTTT
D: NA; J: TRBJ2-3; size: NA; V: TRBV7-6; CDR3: CASSPRVAPHTDTQYF; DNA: TGTGCCAGCAGCCCCAGGGTAGCCCCTCACACAGATACGCAGTATTTT
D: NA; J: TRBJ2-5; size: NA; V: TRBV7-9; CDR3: CASSLEGRLQETQYF; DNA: TGTGCCAGCAGCTTAGAAGGGCGACTTCAAGAGACCCAGTACTTC
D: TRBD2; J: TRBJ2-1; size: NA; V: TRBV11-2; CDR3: CASSFSGGADYEQFF; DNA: TGTGCCAGCAGCTTTAGCGGGGGGGCCGACTATGAGCAGTTCTTC
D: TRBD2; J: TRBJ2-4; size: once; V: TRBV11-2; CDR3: CASSLGTSLAKNIQYF; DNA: TGTGCCAGCAGCTTAGGGACTAGTTTAGCCAAAAACATTCAGTACTTC
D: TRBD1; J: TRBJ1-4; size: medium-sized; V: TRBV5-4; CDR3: CASSLRGRGGQSEKLFF; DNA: TGTGCCAGCAGCTTGCGGGGGCGTGGGGGACAGAGTGAAAAACTGTTTTTT
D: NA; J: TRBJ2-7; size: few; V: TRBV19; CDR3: CASSIALTSEHEQYF; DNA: TGTGCCAGTAGTATAGCCCTCACCAGCGAACACGAGCAGTACTTC
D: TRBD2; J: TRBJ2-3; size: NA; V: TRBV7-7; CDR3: CASSAGLAGGQDTQYF; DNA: TGTGCCAGCAGCGCGGGACTAGCGGGGGGGCAAGATACGCAGTATTTT
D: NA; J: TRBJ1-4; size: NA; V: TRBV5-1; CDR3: CASSLVVAEKLFF; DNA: TGCGCCAGCAGCTTGGTGGTGGCGGAAAAACTGTTTTTT
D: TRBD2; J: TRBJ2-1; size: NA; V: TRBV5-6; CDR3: CASALAGVYNEQFF; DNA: TGTGCCAGCGCCTTAGCGGGGGTCTACAATGAGCAGTTCTTC
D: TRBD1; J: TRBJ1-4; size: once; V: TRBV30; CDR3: CAWGPGTAARKLFF; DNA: TGTGCCTGGGGCCCCGGGACAGCAGCCCGAAAACTGTTTTTT
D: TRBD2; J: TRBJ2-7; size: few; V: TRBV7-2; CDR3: CASSSRRAGGSYEQYF; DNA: TGTGCCAGCAGCTCCCGCCGCGCGGGGGGATCCTACGAGCAGTACTTC
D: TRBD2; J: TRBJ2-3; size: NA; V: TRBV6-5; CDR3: CASSSGRVQVNTQYF; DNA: TGTGCCAGCAGCAGCGGGAGGGTCCAAGTAAATACGCAGTATTTT